This T cell receptor (beta chain) was documented in a study of blood T cell repertoires in COVID-19. The data were produced by immunoSEQ multiplex PCR, yet TCRdb's version contains in-frame clones alone and is incomplete. The data show about 95,000 clones, 70% to 85% seen once. From germline, CDR1 is LNHDA and CDR2 SQIVND (reference sequence). There are 15 residues in the CDR3. V lost 7 bases, J lost 3 bases, and 18 bases lay in between. Material: peripheral blood. This TCR came from a human donor in a cohort sampled during active COVID-19. V is TRBV19 and J is TRBJ1-1; the D gene is possibly TRBD1 (5 bases). The CDR3 DNA follows: TGTGCCAGTAACCTGCGTGGTACAGGCGACACTGAAGCTTTCTTT. Its translation: CASNLRGTGDTEAFF.